These T cell receptor beta chains were read from a single sample in a study of blood T cell repertoires in COVID-19. The data were produced by immunoSEQ multiplex PCR, yet TCRdb's version contains in-frame clones alone and is incomplete. Of approximately 300,000 clones in the sample, about nine tenths were seen once. The specimen was PBMCs or T cells enriched from blood (not recorded which). Every receptor here comes from a woman younger than 35 who had recovered from COVID-19. Both conserved end residues are part of each CDR3. A D gene is named only where the DNA matches it firmly. A clone size is listed for some rows: how often the clone was seen (once, few, many), or a class if it is expanded.

CDR3: CASSLPTSGIYYEQYF
DNA: TGTGCCAGCAGTTTACCGACTAGCGGGATCTACTACGAGCAGTACTTC
J: TRBJ2-7
size: .
D: TRBD2
V: TRBV28

CDR3: CASSLEGVGYNEQFF
DNA: TGCGCCAGCAGCTTGGAGGGGGTAGGGTACAATGAGCAGTTCTTC
J: TRBJ2-1
size: .
D: .
V: TRBV5-1

CDR3: CASSLNGQIMNTEAFF
DNA: TGTGCCAGTAGTCTAAACGGACAGATAATGAACACTGAAGCTTTCTTT
J: TRBJ1-1
size: .
D: .
V: TRBV19

CDR3: CAWRGTGNYQPQHF
DNA: TGTGCCTGGAGGGGGACAGGGAACTATCAGCCCCAGCATTTT
J: TRBJ1-5
size: .
D: TRBD1
V: TRBV30

CDR3: CASSPLAVLDSEDYGYTF
DNA: TGTGCCAGCTCACCGCTTGCCGTCCTAGACAGCGAGGACTATGGCTACACCTTC
J: TRBJ1-2
size: .
D: .
V: TRBV18

CDR3: CSAETGYMNTEAFF
DNA: TGCAGCGCCGAGACAGGTTATATGAACACTGAAGCTTTCTTT
J: TRBJ1-1
size: .
D: .
V: TRBV29-1

CDR3: CASSWRDSPSYEQYF
DNA: TGTGCCAGCAGCTGGCGGGACAGCCCATCCTACGAGCAGTACTTC
J: TRBJ2-7
size: .
D: .
V: TRBV5-4

CDR3: CSVDNPQAGGDEQFF
DNA: TGCAGCGTTGATAACCCTCAAGCGGGAGGAGATGAGCAGTTCTTC
J: TRBJ2-1
size: .
D: TRBD2
V: TRBV29-1

CDR3: CAWIGDSGLSSYGYTF
DNA: TGTGCCTGGATTGGGGACAGCGGCCTTTCCAGTTATGGCTACACCTTC
J: TRBJ1-2
size: .
D: TRBD1
V: TRBV30

CDR3: CASSLSGASYEQYF
DNA: TGTGCCAGCAGTTTAAGCGGGGCTTCCTACGAGCAGTACTTC
J: TRBJ2-7
size: .
D: TRBD2
V: TRBV27

CDR3: CATTAGYEQYF
DNA: TGTGCCACGACAGCGGGGTACGAGCAGTACTTC
J: TRBJ2-7
size: .
D: TRBD2
V: TRBV10-3

CDR3: CASSLERQTILYGYTF
DNA: TGTGCCAGCAGCTTAGAGCGACAGACGATACTCTATGGCTACACCTTC
J: TRBJ1-2
size: .
D: .
V: TRBV13

CDR3: CASGLWGGRTEAFF
DNA: TGTGCTAGTGGTTTGTGGGGGGGGCGAACCGAAGCTTTCTTT
J: TRBJ1-1
size: .
D: .
V: TRBV12-5

CDR3: CASSLETGTYNEQFF
DNA: TGTGCCAGCAGCTTAGAGACAGGTACTTACAATGAGCAGTTCTTC
J: TRBJ2-1
size: .
D: .
V: TRBV11-2

CDR3: CASQEVGLLNQLTNSPLHF
DNA: TGTGCCAGCCAAGAGGTGGGGCTTTTGAATCAATTAACAAATTCACCCCTCCACTTT
J: TRBJ1-6
size: .
D: .
V: TRBV5-8

CDR3: CASTEGGPGSGELFF
DNA: TGTGCCAGCACCGAAGGGGGCCCCGGATCCGGGGAGCTGTTTTTT
J: TRBJ2-2
size: .
D: TRBD1
V: TRBV6-4

CDR3: CASSRLGTNYGYTF
DNA: TGTGCCAGCAGCCGCCTCGGGACTAACTATGGCTACACCTTC
J: TRBJ1-2
size: .
D: .
V: TRBV3-1/TRBV3-2

CDR3: CASSSGIDTEAFF
DNA: TGTGCCAGCAGCTCAGGGATCGACACTGAAGCTTTCTTT
J: TRBJ1-1
size: .
D: .
V: TRBV7-3

CDR3: CASSPPDSYYTGELFF
DNA: TGTGCCAGCAGCCCCCCTGACAGCTATTACACCGGGGAGCTGTTTTTT
J: TRBJ2-2
size: once
D: .
V: TRBV9

CDR3: CAWSVEGGETQYF
DNA: TGTGCCTGGAGTGTAGAGGGAGGCGAGACCCAGTACTTC
J: TRBJ2-5
size: .
D: .
V: TRBV30

CDR3: CASSLFGSGSTQFF
DNA: TGCGCCAGCAGCTTGTTCGGTAGCGGGAGCACGCAGTTCTTC
J: TRBJ2-1
size: .
D: TRBD2
V: TRBV5-1

CDR3: CASSEGLAGGQETQYF
DNA: TGTGCCAGCAGTGAAGGACTAGCGGGAGGCCAAGAGACCCAGTACTTC
J: TRBJ2-5
size: .
D: TRBD2
V: TRBV6-1

CDR3: CASSLSDSDGYTF
DNA: TGTGCCAGCAGCCTTTCAGACAGCGATGGCTACACCTTC
J: TRBJ1-2
size: .
D: .
V: TRBV11-3

CDR3: CASSPAGQDNGYTF
DNA: TGTGCCAGCAGCCCCGCGGGACAGGATAATGGCTACACCTTC
J: TRBJ1-2
size: .
D: TRBD1
V: TRBV28

CDR3: CAYSPERQGRNEQFF
DNA: TGTGCCTACTCCCCCGAGCGCCAGGGTCGGAATGAGCAGTTCTTC
J: TRBJ2-1
size: .
D: .
V: TRBV30

CDR3: CASRENVGAGTEAFF
DNA: TGTGCCAGCAGGGAGAATGTAGGGGCCGGAACTGAAGCTTTCTTT
J: TRBJ1-1
size: .
D: .
V: TRBV28

CDR3: CASSERGLGGGYTF
DNA: TGTGCCAGCAGTGAAAGGGGGTTAGGGGGTGGCTACACCTTC
J: TRBJ1-2
size: once
D: .
V: TRBV28

CDR3: CASSDFPSDYGYTF
DNA: TGTGCCAGCAGCGATTTCCCTTCGGACTATGGCTACACCTTC
J: TRBJ1-2
size: .
D: .
V: TRBV7-9

CDR3: CASSTSGTSTDTQYF
DNA: TGTGCCAGCAGCACCAGTGGGACTAGCACAGATACGCAGTATTTT
J: TRBJ2-3
size: .
D: .
V: TRBV25-1

CDR3: CASSPPPGLAGYNEQFF
DNA: TGTGCCAGTAGTCCGCCACCGGGACTAGCGGGTTACAATGAGCAGTTCTTC
J: TRBJ2-1
size: .
D: TRBD2
V: TRBV19

CDR3: CASSGTGGATNEKLFF
DNA: TGTGCCAGCAGTGGGACAGGGGGCGCGACTAATGAAAAACTGTTTTTT
J: TRBJ1-4
size: .
D: TRBD1
V: TRBV28

CDR3: CASTRDRVESEAFF
DNA: TGTGCCAGTACCAGGGACAGGGTTGAATCTGAAGCTTTCTTT
J: TRBJ1-1
size: once
D: TRBD1
V: TRBV19

CDR3: CAFTGWTYNEQFF
DNA: TGTGCCTTTACAGGGTGGACCTACAATGAGCAGTTCTTC
J: TRBJ2-1
size: .
D: .
V: TRBV30

CDR3: CAWSVREREASEQYF
DNA: TGTGCCTGGAGTGTACGAGAGCGGGAGGCTTCCGAGCAGTACTTC
J: TRBJ2-7
size: once
D: TRBD2
V: TRBV30

CDR3: CASSVGQGGEKLFF
DNA: TGTGCCAGCAGCGTAGGGCAGGGTGGAGAAAAACTGTTTTTT
J: TRBJ1-4
size: .
D: .
V: TRBV9

CDR3: CASSLPWGDEQFF
DNA: TGTGCCAGCAGTTTACCGTGGGGGGATGAGCAGTTCTTC
J: TRBJ2-1
size: .
D: .
V: TRBV27

CDR3: CASSRQVSNQPQHF
DNA: TGTGCCAGCAGCCGACAGGTGAGCAATCAGCCCCAGCATTTT
J: TRBJ1-5
size: .
D: .
V: TRBV3-1/TRBV3-2

CDR3: CASSIHIAENTEAFF
DNA: TGTGCCAGTAGTATTCACATCGCTGAGAACACTGAAGCTTTCTTT
J: TRBJ1-1
size: .
D: .
V: TRBV19

CDR3: CASSPFVGSYEQYF
DNA: TGTGCCAGCAGCCCCTTCGTCGGGTCCTACGAGCAGTACTTC
J: TRBJ2-7
size: .
D: .
V: TRBV7-3

CDR3: CASSVQGMGGYTF
DNA: TGTGCCAGCAGCGTCCAGGGGATGGGAGGCTACACCTTC
J: TRBJ1-2
size: .
D: .
V: TRBV9

CDR3: CASSFSSAGELFF
DNA: TGTGCCAGCAGTTTTTCTAGCGCCGGGGAGCTGTTTTTT
J: TRBJ2-2
size: .
D: .
V: TRBV12-3/TRBV12-4

CDR3: CASMIWEGNTEAFF
DNA: TGTGCCAGCATGATTTGGGAGGGGAACACTGAAGCTTTCTTT
J: TRBJ1-1
size: .
D: .
V: TRBV27

CDR3: CASSMSTGDYGYTF
DNA: TGTGCCAGCAGCATGTCGACAGGGGACTATGGCTACACCTTC
J: TRBJ1-2
size: .
D: TRBD1
V: TRBV7-9

CDR3: CASSPPGMGGGSTDTQYF
DNA: TGTGCCAGCAGCCCTCCAGGAATGGGCGGGGGCAGCACAGATACGCAGTATTTT
J: TRBJ2-3
size: .
D: .
V: TRBV7-9

CDR3: CASSSGDRDPHEQFF
DNA: TGCGCCAGCAGCTCGGGCGACAGGGACCCCCATGAGCAGTTCTTC
J: TRBJ2-1
size: few
D: TRBD1
V: TRBV5-1

CDR3: CASSLIQETQYF
DNA: TGTGCCAGCTCACTCATCCAAGAGACCCAGTACTTC
J: TRBJ2-5
size: once
D: .
V: TRBV18

CDR3: CAWRGKGGNEQFF
DNA: TGTGCCTGGAGGGGCAAAGGGGGTAATGAGCAGTTCTTC
J: TRBJ2-1
size: .
D: .
V: TRBV30

CDR3: CASSLGGGTSKNIQYF
DNA: TGTGCCAGCAGTCTCGGGGGGGGGACTAGCAAAAACATTCAGTACTTC
J: TRBJ2-4
size: .
D: TRBD2
V: TRBV5-4

CDR3: CASSRLAGSTDTQYF
DNA: TGTGCCAGCAGTAGACTAGCGGGCAGCACAGATACGCAGTATTTT
J: TRBJ2-3
size: .
D: TRBD2
V: TRBV7-8

CDR3: CASSLTGRTEAFF
DNA: TGTGCCAGCAGCTTAACGGGGAGGACTGAAGCTTTCTTT
J: TRBJ1-1
size: .
D: .
V: TRBV7-3

CDR3: CASSAPRMNTEAFF
DNA: TGTGCCAGCAGCGCGCCCCGAATGAACACTGAAGCTTTCTTT
J: TRBJ1-1
size: .
D: .
V: TRBV7-9

CDR3: CASIPGQGGGQPQHF
DNA: TGTGCCAGTATCCCGGGACAGGGGGGCGGTCAGCCCCAGCATTTT
J: TRBJ1-5
size: few
D: TRBD1
V: TRBV19